These 5 T cell receptor beta chains came from one sample sequenced in a study of shared clonotypes between healthy human individuals. The table came from immunoSEQ multiplex PCR; TCRdb's copy has only in-frame clones and leaves some out. The repertoire has some 1,100,000 clones, 75% to 85% of them found once; the top ten carry 0.4% to 0.55%. The sequencing input was memory CD4+ T cells from PBMCs. Regarding subset: CD45RA-negative fraction. The source is a man younger than 30 in good health. Some clones in this sample may be carry-over from other donors' samples.

The J gene is TRBJ2-3, the V gene TRBV27; 12 bases match TRBD2. V trimming: 5 bases; J trimming: 4 bases; junction bases outside the gene matches: 10. Germline loops: CDR1 MNHEY, CDR2 SMNVEV (reference sequence). The CDR3 loop spans 17 amino acids. Here the CDR3 reads CASSPMLAGGQADTQYF. CDR3 in DNA: TGTGCCAGCAGTCCGATGCTAGCGGGAGGGCAGGCAGATACGCAGTATTTT.

V is TRBV29-1 and J is TRBJ2-3, with D uncertain. Germline-derived CDR1 and CDR2 are SQVTM and ANQGSEA. The CDR3 covers 13 residues. Trimming cost V 2 bases and J 4 bases, with 10 bases left between them. The CDR3 DNA reads as TGCAGCGTTGAATCGGGTAGGCCAGATACGCAGTATTTT. Translated: CSVESGRPDTQYF.

There are a few counts of this clone. This chain uses TRBV7-2 with TRBJ2-1; D ambiguous. Germline V gene lookup returns CDR1 SGHTA and CDR2 FQGNSA. The CDR3 has 12 amino acids. Trimming cost V 5 bases and J 9 bases, with 11 bases left between them. CDR3 nucleotides: TGTGCCAGCAGCCTAAAGGTCGGTGAGCAGTTCTTC. Translated: CASSLKVGEQFF.

This chain uses TRBV7-2 with TRBJ1-5; D unclear. The CDR3 runs to 17 residues. The V and J ends lost 6 bases and 1 base respectively, with 19 bases between them. Germline-derived CDR1 and CDR2 are SGHTA and FQGNSA. CDR3 residues: CASSILKSRESNQPQHF. The CDR3 DNA reads as TGTGCCAGCAGTATACTGAAGAGTCGGGAGAGCAATCAGCCCCAGCATTTT.

In this sample, this clone turned up once. V is TRBV11-2 and J is TRBJ2-7; D not resolved. The CDR3 has 14 residues. The germline gives CDR1 SGHAT, CDR2 FQNNGV. Deletions cut 6 bases from V and 0 bases from J, with 12 bases between. The CDR3 sequence is CASRLDRYSYEQYF. The CDR3 DNA reads as TGTGCCAGCAGATTGGACCGCTACTCCTACGAGCAGTACTTC.